These 5 T cell receptor beta chains came from one sample sequenced in a study of shared clonotypes between healthy human individuals. The data were produced by immunoSEQ multiplex PCR, yet TCRdb's version contains in-frame clones alone and is incomplete. This sample carries around 940,000 clones, about 80% of them seen once, and the ten largest clones take over 1.3%. The source material was memory CD4+ T cells sorted from blood. Subset denoted: CD45RA-negative fraction. Source of these receptors: a man aged 18 to 29 in good health.

V is TRBV2 and J is TRBJ2-1, with TRBD2 matching 9 bases. Germline V gives CDR1 SNHLY, CDR2 FYNNEI. Trimming took 6 bases from V and 3 from J; bases not matched to a gene: 9. The CDR3 length is 16 residues. CDR3 region: CASRGAGLAFYNEQFF. CDR3 bases: TGTGCCAGCAGGGGCGCCGGACTAGCGTTCTACAATGAGCAGTTCTTC. The full variable domain, its missing parts supplied by reference TRBV2 and TRBJ2-1, is EPEVTQTPSHQVTQMGQEVILRCVPISNHLYFYWYRQILGQKVEFLVSFYNNEISEKSEIFDDQFSVERPDGSNFTLKIRSTKLEDSAMYFCASRGAGLAFYNEQFFGPGTRLTVL.

The rearrangement uses TRBV6-5 and TRBJ1-2, with 11 bases fitting TRBD1. CDR1 is MNHEY and CDR2 is SVGAGI in the germline V gene. CDR3 length: 14 amino acids. V lost 6 bases to trimming and J lost 6 bases; unmatched junction nucleotides: 6. The CDR3 region has the DNA TGTGCCAGCAGCCCCGGACAGGGGGCGGATGGCTACACCTTC. It codes for CASSPGQGADGYTF.

The chain recombines TRBV4-3 with TRBJ2-7, with 7 bases matching TRBD1. The CDR3 totals 13 residues. J lost 1 base, V lost 4 bases, and 1 base had no gene match. CDR1 is LGHNA, CDR2 YSLEER, per germline. Written as DNA, the CDR3 is TGCGCCAGCAGCCCGGGACAGTCCTACGAGCAGTACTTC. This codes for CASSPGQSYEQYF.

The chain links TRBV18 to TRBJ1-4; D may be TRBD1 (5 bases). The CDR3 contains 14 residues. V dropped 4 bases and J dropped 5 bases, with 11 bases sitting between them. CDR1 KGHSH and CDR2 LQKENI come from the germline V gene. The CDR3 DNA sequence: TGTGCCAGCTCACTGGGGACGGAAAATGAAAAACTGTTTTTT. Translated, it gives CASSLGTENEKLFF.

This chain joins TRBV6-5 and TRBJ2-2, with D possibly TRBD1 on 6 matching bases. The CDR3 sequence is 14 residues long. Germline V gene lookup returns CDR1 MNHEY and CDR2 SVGAGI. Trimming took 2 bases from V and 5 from J, leaving 9 bases between them. CDR3 nucleotides: TGTGCCAGCAGTTACAACAGGGCAACCGGGGAGCTGTTTTTT. Translated: CASSYNRATGELFF.